This TCR beta chain was obtained from a study of early stage breast cancer tumors. About the study: Around 10-fold was the mean read coverage per sample. Study-level results: In about 90% of the 16 patients, blood comparison separated tumor from normal breast.

As for this clone: Its antigen is unidentified.

Profiling relied on immunoSEQ multiplex PCR, and the TCRdb table lists in-frame clones only, not all of them. The sample contains tens of thousands of clones, around three quarters of which appear only once. J was trimmed by 8 bases and V by 6 bases; bases with no gene match: 7. CDR1 and CDR2 from the germline V gene are MDHEN and SYDVKM. The CDR3 length is 14 residues. The sequencing input was blood. The chain joins TRBV28 to TRBJ1-4; TRBD1 aligns across 9 bases. The origin of this receptor is a person aged 55 to 69 with breast cancer. The CDR3 nucleotides read TGTGCCAGCAGCCGGGGACAGGGCCGAGAAAAACTGTTTTTT. Its protein is CASSRGQGREKLFF.